These 6 T cell receptor beta chains were sequenced from one sample in a study of OX40 agonist ivuxolimab in advanced cancers. TCRdb keeps only in-frame clones here, not all; method: immunoSEQ multiplex PCR. Of over 45,000 clones in the sample, 82% are singletons; the top ten hold more than 1.1%. The sample was CD4+ or CD8+ T cells sorted from blood, taken in a trial of the OX40 agonist ivuxolimab. The receptors here all came from an adult with an advanced solid tumor such as melanoma, head and neck, liver or kidney cancer.

The chain joins TRBV2 to TRBJ2-3, with D maybe TRBD2 (5 bases). Per germline, CDR1 SNHLY and CDR2 FYNNEI. The CDR3 covers 18 residues. Trimming cost V 4 bases and J 0 bases, with 20 bases left between them. The DNA of the CDR3 is TGTGCCAGCAGTGTAGACGGCGGTACTAGGACTAGCACAGATACGCAGTATTTT. It encodes CASSVDGGTRTSTDTQYF.

Only one count was recorded for this clone. The gene calls are TRBV5-4 and TRBJ2-3; D gene unclear. The germline CDR1 and CDR2 sequences are SGHNT and YYREEE (reference sequence). The CDR3 runs to 13 residues. Trimming removed 2 bases at V and 4 bases at J, with 8 bases between. The CDR3 protein is CASSFGLSDTQYF. The CDR3, as DNA: TGTGCCAGCAGCTTCGGGTTATCAGATACGCAGTATTTT.

This chain links TRBV15 with TRBJ2-2, with D unclear. V lost 4 bases and J 4 bases, leaving 4 bases between the germline ends. Germline CDR1 reads LNHNV; CDR2 reads YYDKDF (reference sequence). CDR3 length: 12 residues. The CDR3 sequence is CATSIRTGELFF. Written as DNA, the CDR3 is TGTGCCACCAGCATCCGCACCGGGGAGCTGTTTTTT. Looking up the rest from reference TRBV15 and TRBJ2-2 gives the full variable domain: DAMVIQNPRYQVTQFGKPVTLSCSQTLNHNVMYWYQQKSSQAPKLLFHYYDKDFNNEADTPDNFQSRRPNTSFCFLDIRSPGLGDTAMYLCATSIRTGELFFGEGSRLTVL.

The gene calls are TRBV5-1 and TRBJ2-7; 8 nucleotides line up with TRBD1. The CDR3 totals 14 residues. Germline values: CDR1 SGHRS, CDR2 YFSETQ. The V gene end was trimmed by 6 bases and the J gene end by 6 bases; junction bases not matched to a gene: 11. Here the CDR3 DNA reads TGCGCCAGCAAGAGCGACAGGGGAGTGAGCGAGCAGTACTTC. Its protein is CASKSDRGVSEQYF.

The CDR3 sequence is CASSTPRGQGLKSNQPQHF. As DNA, the CDR3 is TGTGCCAGCAGTACCCCGAGGGGACAGGGGTTAAAGAGCAATCAGCCCCAGCATTTT. The V call is TRBV21-1, the J call TRBJ1-5; the table calls TRBD1, which could not be checked here. TRBV21-1 is assigned pseudogene status. The CDR3 is made up of 19 amino acids.

This rearrangement joins TRBV27 to TRBJ2-3; D is uncertain. Trimming cost V 5 bases and J 12 bases, with 12 bases left between them. CDR1 and CDR2 (germline): MNHEY, SMNVEV (reference sequence). The CDR3 is 11 residues long. CDR3 loop: CASSTAGSQYF. For the CDR3, the DNA is TGTGCCAGCAGTACAGCCGGAAGCCAGTATTTT.